Each of the 21 T cell receptor beta chains below was sequenced from the same sample in a study of cytomegalovirus exposure and HLA in healthy donors. The PCR contained 60 Vbeta and 13 Jbeta primers. Clones were read by immunoSEQ multiplex PCR, and TCRdb kept only the in-frame ones, dropping some. This sample contains more than 95,000 clones. Sequenced material: PBMCs. All receptors derive from a man aged 25 to 40 in good health and CMV-seronegative.

The CDR3 here is CASSEEGTRSLSSYEQYF. In DNA form, the CDR3 reads TGCGCCAGCAGTGAAGAAGGGACTAGATCCCTGAGCTCCTACGAGCAGTACTTC. The chain employs TRBV10-1 and TRBJ2-7; 8 nucleotides agree with TRBD2. This CDR3 has 18 residues. Trimming removed 3 bases from V and 0 bases from J; junction bases left unmatched: 13. The germline CDR1 and CDR2 sequences are WNHNN and SYGVQD (reference sequence).

The gene calls are TRBV4-3 and TRBJ1-2; 11 bases are a match to TRBD1. This CDR3 spans 13 amino acids. V lost 4 bases, J lost 8 bases, and 3 bases stayed unmatched. The V gene's germline CDR1 is LGHNA and CDR2 YSLEER. CDR3 residues: CASSPDRGQGYTF. The CDR3 nucleotides are TGCGCCAGCAGCCCGGACAGGGGGCAAGGCTACACCTTC.

The chain couples TRBV19 to TRBJ2-1; 8 nucleotides line up with TRBD2. After removal of 5 bases from V and 4 bases from J, the junction contained 10 bases not matched to a gene. This CDR3 region has 16 residues. Germline V gene lookup returns CDR1 LNHDA and CDR2 SQIVND (reference sequence). The CDR3 reads CASSLPGGGRYNEQFF. Here the CDR3 DNA reads TGTGCCAGTAGTCTCCCGGGTGGCGGGAGGTACAATGAGCAGTTCTTC.

The gene calls are TRBV19 and TRBJ1-2; no definite D call. This CDR3 region has 15 residues. Germline V gene lookup returns CDR1 LNHDA and CDR2 SQIVND (reference sequence). The V end was cut by 7 bases, the J end by 4 bases, with 19 bases between. CDR3: CASKLGAFGGYGYTF. CDR3 in DNA: TGTGCCAGTAAGCTAGGTGCTTTCGGTGGCTATGGCTACACCTTC.

This chain uses TRBV6-4 with TRBJ1-6, with 8 bases aligning to TRBD1. The CDR3 length is 16 residues. V lost 6 bases and J lost 5; bases outside the gene matches: 9. Germline CDR1 reads MRHNA; CDR2 reads SNTAGT. The CDR3 region has the DNA TGTGCCAGCAGGGACGGGACAGGTTCTCATAATTCACCCCTCCACTTT. It is translated as CASRDGTGSHNSPLHF.

This chain joins TRBV18 and TRBJ2-1; 7 nucleotides align to TRBD2. CDR1 is KGHSH, CDR2 LQKENI, per germline. V was pared by 4 bases and J by 5 bases, with 2 bases of the junction left unmatched. The CDR3 totals 13 residues. The CDR3 loop reads CASSLGLNNEQFF. The CDR3 DNA is TGTGCCAGCTCACTGGGACTAAACAATGAGCAGTTCTTC.

The V gene is TRBV5-1, the J gene TRBJ1-5; no firm D call. CDR1 and CDR2 (germline): SGHRS, YFSETQ. The CDR3 runs to 15 residues. The V gene lost 0 bases and the J gene lost 7 bases, with 14 bases spanning the gap. This chain's CDR3 is CASSLAGGLGQPQHF. CDR3 sequence (DNA): TGCGCCAGCAGCTTGGCGGGCGGGCTGGGACAGCCCCAGCATTTT.

In DNA form, the CDR3 reads TGTGCCAGCAGCCAGGGACTAGCGGAGTCAACCGGGGAGCTGTTTTTT. The encoded protein is CASSQGLAESTGELFF. V usage is TRBV11-3 and J usage is TRBJ2-2, with TRBD2 identical over 11 bases. CDR3 length equals 16 residues. The V and J ends lost 5 bases and 5 bases, in that order; junction bases with no gene match: 7. Looked up from germline, CDR1 is SGHNT and CDR2 is YENEEA.

The chain uses TRBV4-3 and TRBJ2-5; the match to TRBD2 covers 9 bases. The J call may be mistaken, given a closer DNA end match to TRBJ2-7. Per germline, CDR1 LGHNA and CDR2 YSLEER. This CDR3 has 18 amino acids. CDR3 residues: CASSQDWASGVNSYEQYF. The DNA of the CDR3 is TGCGCCAGCAGCCAAGATTGGGCTAGCGGGGTAAACTCCTACGAGCAGTACTTC.

V usage is TRBV18 and J usage is TRBJ2-7, with 8 bases aligning to TRBD2. V trimming: 3 bases; J trimming: 7 bases; junction bases outside the gene matches: 5. Germline V gene lookup returns CDR1 KGHSH and CDR2 LQKENI. The CDR3 covers 13 residues. CDR3 in amino acids: CASSPGTRGEQYF. CDR3 sequence (DNA): TGTGCCAGCTCACCCGGGACTAGGGGGGAGCAGTACTTC.

The chain recombines TRBV6-1 with TRBJ2-3, with 10 positions matching TRBD2. The CDR3 sequence is 16 residues long. Unmatched junction bases numbered 10, after V lost 4 bases and J lost 6 bases. In germline, CDR1 is MNHNS, CDR2 SASEGT. The CDR3 here is CASSGLLAGIGDTQYF. The DNA for the CDR3 is TGTGCCAGCAGTGGATTACTAGCGGGGATAGGGGATACGCAGTATTTT.

J is TRBJ2-7 and V is TRBV19; TRBD2 is a possible D gene (6 bases). CDR1 is LNHDA, CDR2 SQIVND, per germline (reference sequence). With 1 base removed from V and 4 bases from J, the gap between germline ends came to 11 bases. This CDR3 has 14 residues. The CDR3 loop is CASSIGEGRYEQYF. The CDR3 DNA sequence: TGTGCCAGTAGTATAGGCGAGGGGAGGTACGAGCAGTACTTC.

The chain is built from TRBV15 and TRBJ1-4; 7 bases align to TRBD1. The germline CDR1 and CDR2 sequences are LNHNV and YYDKDF (reference sequence). The CDR3 contains 14 residues. J was trimmed by 8 bases and V by 0 bases; bases with no gene match: 3. CDR3 residues: CATSRDRDSEKLFF. The DNA for the CDR3 is TGTGCCACCAGCAGAGATCGGGACAGCGAAAAACTGTTTTTT.

The chain has TRBV28 and TRBJ2-1; 8 nucleotides match TRBD2. CDR1 and CDR2 (germline): MDHEN, SYDVKM. Trimming cost V 3 bases and J 3 bases; bases outside gene matches: 7. The CDR3 consists of 16 residues. DNA for the CDR3: TGTGCCAGCAGTTTGGTGGGACTAGTGGACTACAATGAGCAGTTCTTC. It specifies CASSLVGLVDYNEQFF.

The chain carries TRBV4-3 and TRBJ2-3, with D possibly being TRBD1 (6 bases). The CDR3 totals 18 residues. The V gene's germline CDR1 is LGHNA and CDR2 YSLEER. Trimming cost V 0 bases and J 0 bases, with 16 bases left between them. This CDR3 reads CASSQEVGTTDSTDTQYF. The DNA for the CDR3 is TGCGCCAGCAGCCAAGAGGTGGGGACAACTGACAGCACAGATACGCAGTATTTT.

The chain has TRBV29-1 and TRBJ2-7; D possibly corresponds to TRBD2 (6 bases). V gave up 3 bases and J gave up 0 bases, with 9 bases separating them. Germline CDR1 and CDR2: SQVTM and ANQGSEA. CDR3 size: 13 residues. This CDR3 reads CSVDSGHSYEQYF. The CDR3, as DNA: TGCAGCGTTGATAGCGGACACTCCTACGAGCAGTACTTC.

This chain joins TRBV27 and TRBJ2-7, with a tentative D call TRBD2 (5 bases). The CDR3 is 14 amino acids. Germline values: CDR1 MNHEY, CDR2 SMNVEV (reference sequence). Trimming took 2 bases from V and 6 from J, leaving 14 bases between them. CDR3 DNA: TGTGCCAGCAGTTTAACCGGGGATGGAGGCGAGCAGTACTTC. Protein sequence: CASSLTGDGGEQYF.

The V gene is TRBV11-2, the J gene TRBJ2-3; D possibly corresponds to TRBD1 (5 bases). V gave up 4 bases and J gave up 6 bases, with 14 bases separating them. Per the germline V gene, CDR1 is SGHAT and CDR2 is FQNNGV. The CDR3 loop spans 14 amino acids. The CDR3: CASSSLPGRDTQYF. CDR3 nucleotide sequence: TGTGCCAGCAGCTCCCTCCCAGGGCGGGATACGCAGTATTTT. The full variable domain, with the rest looked up from reference TRBV11-2 and TRBJ2-3, is EAGVAQSPRYKIIEKRQSVAFWCNPISGHATLYWYQQILGQGPKLLIQFQNNGVVDDSQLPKDRFSAERLKGVDSTLKIQPAKLEDSAVYLCASSSLPGRDTQYFGPGTRLTVL.

This chain links TRBV30 with TRBJ1-2; 7 bases match TRBD1. V lost 3 bases, J lost 11 bases, and 12 bases stayed unmatched. There are 13 residues in the CDR3. Germline values: CDR1 GTSNPN, CDR2 SVGIG (reference sequence). For the CDR3, the DNA is TGTGCCTGGAGCACCGGGACAGATGATACTTACACCTTC. This gives the protein CAWSTGTDDTYTF.

This chain connects TRBV5-4 to TRBJ1-1, with 7 bases aligning to TRBD1. Germline V gene lookup returns CDR1 SGHNT and CDR2 YYREEE (reference sequence). The length of the CDR3 is 14 residues. V lost 1 base and J lost 6; bases outside the gene matches: 6. In DNA, the CDR3 is TGTGCCAGCAGCTTGCTTGAGACAGGGCCTGAAGCTTTCTTT. Its translation: CASSLLETGPEAFF.

This rearrangement joins TRBV4-1 to TRBJ1-5; D gene unclear. Germline lookup yields CDR1 MGHRA and CDR2 YSYEKL. Trimming left V 1 base short and J 6 bases short, with 10 bases between. The CDR3 is 14 residues long. The CDR3 nucleotides are TGCGCCAGCAGCCAAGGAGGTTCTGGTCAGCCCCAGCATTTT. This gives the protein CASSQGGSGQPQHF.